This T cell receptor (beta chain) was captured by sequencing in a study of immune evolution from preneoplasia to lung adenocarcinoma. TCRdb keeps only in-frame clones here, not all; method: immunoSEQ multiplex PCR. The table includes around 10,000 clones, 78% detected once. As to this clone: The antigen remains undetermined.

Germline CDR1 GTSNPN, CDR2 SVGIG (reference sequence). The V end lost 0 bases, the J end lost 8 bases, and 13 bases lay between the germline ends. The CDR3 covers 14 residues. Findings of the study overall: From normal lung to invasive adenocarcinoma, top clone frequencies appeared to decrease.

Patients had resection in Japan or China between about 2014 and 2018. Two lung cancer pathologists independently confirmed each histologic diagnosis. The chain is built from TRBV30 and TRBJ1-4, with D possibly TRBD1 on 6 matching bases. Sequencing was performed on FFPE minimally invasive lung adenocarcinoma tissue. This TCR came from a person between 55 and 80 years old with lung adenocarcinoma. CDR3 in DNA: TGTGCCTGGAGTGTTGGGGGGCAAATGGAAAAACTGTTTTTT. It translates to CAWSVGGQMEKLFF.